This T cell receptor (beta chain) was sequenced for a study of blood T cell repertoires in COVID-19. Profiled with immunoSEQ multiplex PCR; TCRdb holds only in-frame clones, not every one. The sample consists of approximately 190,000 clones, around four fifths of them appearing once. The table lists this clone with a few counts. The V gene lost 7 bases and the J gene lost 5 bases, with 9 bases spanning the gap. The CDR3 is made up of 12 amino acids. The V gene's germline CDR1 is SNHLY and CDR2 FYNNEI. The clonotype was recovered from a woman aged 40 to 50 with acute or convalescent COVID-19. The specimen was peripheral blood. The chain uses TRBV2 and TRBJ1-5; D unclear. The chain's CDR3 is CASTRRDQPQHF. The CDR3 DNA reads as TGTGCCAGCACAAGGAGAGATCAGCCCCAGCATTTT.